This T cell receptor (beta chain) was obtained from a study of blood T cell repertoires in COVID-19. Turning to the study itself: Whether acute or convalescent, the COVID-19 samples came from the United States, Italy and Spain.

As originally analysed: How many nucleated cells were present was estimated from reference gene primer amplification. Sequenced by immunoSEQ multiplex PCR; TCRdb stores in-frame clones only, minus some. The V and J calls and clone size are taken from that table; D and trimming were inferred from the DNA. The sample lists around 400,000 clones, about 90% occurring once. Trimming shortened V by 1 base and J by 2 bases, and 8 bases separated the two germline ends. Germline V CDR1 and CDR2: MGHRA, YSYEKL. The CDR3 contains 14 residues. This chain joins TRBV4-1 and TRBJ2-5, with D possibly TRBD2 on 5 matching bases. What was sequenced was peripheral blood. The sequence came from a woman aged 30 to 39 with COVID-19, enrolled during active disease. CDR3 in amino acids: CASSQGTGQETQYF. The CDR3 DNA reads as TGCGCCAGCAGCCAAGGTACGGGACAAGAGACCCAGTACTTC.